A few counts support the clone carrying this T cell receptor beta chain. Its antigen is unidentified. Looked up from germline, CDR1 is KGHDR and CDR2 is SFDVKD. Trimming removed 4 bases from V and 6 bases from J, with 10 bases in between. The CDR3 loop spans 13 amino acids. For the second PCR, which ran for about 7 to 12 cycles, a sample-barcoded 5' primer and a J-beta primer mix were used. Using its own MiXCR run on the 5' RACE reads, TCRdb lists one record per CDR3 protein. The sample holds 700,000 or so distinct CDR3 sequences, 40% to 45% seen once. This specimen belongs to a study of blood T cells in healthy people across ages. Study summary: Researchers report that template switching captured about one barcoded beta molecule per two T cells.

Collection of around 10 milliliters of peripheral blood was performed for each donor. Study-level findings and limits: Donors of long life had a larger count of naive CD4+ cells and greater diversity than aged donors.

This TCR was sampled from a man older than 75 in good health. The genes are TRBV24-1 and TRBJ2-3, with D maybe TRBD1 (6 bases). The sample comprised blood. The CDR3 is CATSDTGLDTQYF. CDR3 coding DNA: TGTGCCACCAGTGACACAGGGTTGGATACGCAGTATTTT.